The clone carrying this T cell receptor beta chain was counted many times. The sample is drawn from a study of blood T cell repertoires in COVID-19. CDR1 MDHEN and CDR2 SYDVKM come from the germline V gene. Trimming removed 2 bases from V and 5 bases from J, with 12 bases in between. CDR3 length: 14 amino acids. Method: immunoSEQ multiplex PCR; TCRdb's copy keeps in-frame clones and lacks some. The data hold about 190,000 clones, with 65% to 85% observed a single time. J is TRBJ2-5 and V is TRBV28; a weak D match, TRBD2 (6 bases). The TCR originated in a man in his fifties or sixties with active or convalescent COVID-19. The sequenced sample consisted of peripheral blood. The CDR3 bases are TGTGCCAGCAGTTTAGGCGGGGAGTTGGAGACCCAGTACTTC. Encoded protein: CASSLGGELETQYF.